Below, 26 T cell receptor beta chains from the same sample are listed, as sequenced in a study of shared clonotypes between healthy human individuals. Terminally differentiated effector memory CD45RA+ cells were left out of the naive CD8 fraction, which was CD45RO-negative and positively selected for CCR7. Data came from immunoSEQ multiplex PCR; TCRdb stores just in-frame clones and leaves some out. This sample yields hundreds of thousands of clones, of which nearly 95% are seen a single time; less than 25% belongs to the top ten. The material sequenced was naive CD8+ T cells sorted from blood. Receptors originate from a man aged 30 to 39 in good health.

The V gene is TRBV4-1, the J gene TRBJ1-3; TRBD1 is a possible D gene (5 bases). Trimming took off 1 base at V and 0 bases at J, with 25 bases between the two ends. The V gene's germline CDR1 is MGHRA and CDR2 YSYEKL. The CDR3 loop spans 21 amino acids. The CDR3: CASSQGGRADQTRTSGNTIYF. The CDR3 DNA is TGCGCCAGCAGCCAAGGGGGCAGGGCAGACCAAACTCGGACCTCTGGAAACACCATATATTTT.

The V gene is TRBV5-1, the J gene TRBJ2-3; TRBD1 matches at 8 bases. The CDR3 runs to 16 residues. CDR1 and CDR2 from the germline V gene are SGHRS and YFSETQ. J was trimmed by 1 base and V by 2 bases; bases with no gene match: 6. CDR3 DNA sequence: TGCGCCAGCAGCTTCTCAGGGGGCTCAGGCACAGATACGCAGTATTTT. Translated, it gives CASSFSGGSGTDTQYF.

This chain joins TRBV4-1 and TRBJ1-1, with 7 bases lining up with TRBD1. Germline lookup yields CDR1 MGHRA and CDR2 YSYEKL. J was trimmed by 4 bases and V by 4 bases; bases with no gene match: 6. This CDR3 has 14 residues. The CDR3 spells CASSPTGVITEAFF. The CDR3 DNA sequence: TGCGCCAGCAGCCCCACAGGGGTTATCACTGAAGCTTTCTTT.

The rearrangement links TRBV10-1 to TRBJ2-1, with D perhaps matching TRBD1 or TRBD2 (5 bases each). The CDR3 has 14 residues. Germline CDR1 is WNHNN and CDR2 is SYGVQD (reference sequence). Trimming took off 5 bases at V and 4 bases at J, with 12 bases between the two ends. This CDR3 is CASSFGTEYNEQFF. The CDR3 DNA sequence: TGCGCCAGCAGTTTCGGGACGGAATACAATGAGCAGTTCTTC.

The chain combines TRBV2 with TRBJ2-1, with 7 bases identical to TRBD1. Trimming took 7 bases from V and 12 from J; bases not matched to a gene: 6. Germline V gene lookup returns CDR1 SNHLY and CDR2 FYNNEI. The CDR3 sequence is 11 residues long. DNA of the CDR3: TGTGCCAGCATGATCAGGGGGTGGCAGTTCTTC. The encoded protein is CASMIRGWQFF.

The CDR3 spells CASSQEQGMNTEAFF. CDR3 bases: TGCGCCAGCAGCCAAGAACAGGGGATGAACACTGAAGCTTTCTTT. V is TRBV4-3 and J is TRBJ1-1, with TRBD1 matching over 7 bases. After removal of 0 bases from V and 0 bases from J, the junction contained 1 base not matched to a gene. The CDR3 consists of 15 residues. Germline V gene lookup returns CDR1 LGHNA and CDR2 YSLEER.

The J gene is TRBJ2-2, the V gene TRBV15, with D uncertain. CDR3 length: 17 residues. The V and J ends lost 0 bases and 0 bases respectively, with 11 bases between them. Germline V lookup: CDR1 LNHNV, CDR2 YYDKDF (reference sequence). The CDR3, as DNA: TGTGCCACCAGCAGAGATCGAACGGGCGCGAACACCGGGGAGCTGTTTTTT. Its protein product is CATSRDRTGANTGELFF. The entire variable domain, with the rest obtained from reference TRBV15 and TRBJ2-2, is as follows: DAMVIQNPRYQVTQFGKPVTLSCSQTLNHNVMYWYQQKSSQAPKLLFHYYDKDFNNEADTPDNFQSRRPNTSFCFLDIRSPGLGDTAMYLCATSRDRTGANTGELFFGEGSRLTVL.

The chain recombines TRBV2 with TRBJ1-1; the D is unclear. The V end was cut by 2 bases, the J end by 1 base, with 8 bases between. This CDR3 comprises 14 residues. Germline CDR1 is SNHLY and CDR2 is FYNNEI. In DNA, the CDR3 is TGTGCCAGCAGTGAATACGGCGGGAACACTGAAGCTTTCTTT. Its protein is CASSEYGGNTEAFF.

This clone was seen a single time. The chain is built from TRBV6-5 and TRBJ2-7; 13 bases align to TRBD2. The CDR3 is 15 residues long. From germline, CDR1 is MNHEY and CDR2 SVGAGI. Trimming took 4 bases from V and 5 from J; bases not matched to a gene: 5. In DNA form, the CDR3 reads TGTGCCAGCAGTTCAGGACTAGCGGGAGTGAACGAGCAGTACTTC. This sequence encodes CASSSGLAGVNEQYF.

V gene TRBV11-2 combines with J gene TRBJ2-5; the D call may be TRBD1 or TRBD2 (5 bases each). Per the germline V gene, CDR1 is SGHAT and CDR2 is FQNNGV. Trimming cost V 4 bases and J 4 bases, with 16 bases left between them. CDR3 length: 15 amino acids. The CDR3 region is CASSSWDHPGETQYF. In nucleotides, the CDR3 is TGTGCCAGCAGCTCCTGGGACCACCCGGGAGAGACCCAGTACTTC.

This rearrangement joins TRBV7-9 to TRBJ2-1; D possibly corresponds to TRBD1 (7 bases). V lost 0 bases and J lost 6, with 15 bases in between. The V gene's germline CDR1 is SEHNR and CDR2 FQNEAQ (reference sequence). The CDR3 extends over 16 amino acids. CDR3 nucleotide sequence: TGTGCCAGCAGCTTAGCGCGGGGACAGAGTCGCAATGAGCAGTTCTTC. Its protein product is CASSLARGQSRNEQFF.

The count of this clone is one. This chain links TRBV6-1 with TRBJ2-1; 10 bases align to TRBD1. Unmatched junction bases numbered 8, after V lost 8 bases and J lost 7 bases. Germline CDR1 reads MNHNS; CDR2 reads SASEGT. This CDR3 contains 14 residues. The CDR3 coding sequence is TGTGCCAGCCTTCGGGACAGGGGTAGTAATGAGCAGTTCTTC. This sequence encodes CASLRDRGSNEQFF.

Worth noting for this clone: This likely reflects a read error, since a far larger clone is one base away. This specimen includes other DNA sequences encoding the same CDR3. The J gene is TRBJ2-5, the V gene TRBV6-1; TRBD2 agrees at 11 bases. This CDR3 has 15 residues. From germline, CDR1 is MNHNS and CDR2 SASEGT. With V trimmed by 2 bases and J by 1 base, 0 bases remained unmatched. CDR3 bases: TGTGCCAGCAGTGAACTAGCGGGAGGCCAAGAGACCCAGTACTTC. It translates to CASSELAGGQETQYF.

V is TRBV7-6 and J is TRBJ2-1; perhaps D is TRBD1 or TRBD2 (5 bases each). Germline-derived CDR1 and CDR2 are SGHVS and FNYEAQ. The CDR3 consists of 13 residues. Deletions cut 5 bases from V and 9 bases from J, with 14 bases between. CDR3 sequence: CASSHSLGGEQFF. Here the CDR3 DNA reads TGTGCCAGCAGCCACTCCCTTGGGGGTGAGCAGTTCTTC. The complete variable domain, with remaining parts taken from reference TRBV7-6 and TRBJ2-1, reads GAGVSQSPRYKVTKRGQDVALRCDPISGHVSLYWYRQALGQGPEFLTYFNYEAQQDKSGLPNDRFSAERPEGSISTLTIQRTEQRDSAMYRCASSHSLGGEQFFGPGTRLTVL.

The chain uses TRBV19 and TRBJ1-5; tentative D call: TRBD1 (6 bases). Trimming removed 4 bases from V and 9 bases from J, with 13 bases in between. There are 13 residues in the CDR3. CDR1 is LNHDA and CDR2 is SQIVND in the germline V gene (reference sequence). The CDR3 DNA is TGTGCCAGTAGTAGTGGAGGGGGGGGGCCCCAGCATTTT. This encodes CASSSGGGGPQHF.

The chain joins TRBV13 to TRBJ2-5, with D possibly being TRBD1 (5 bases). Deletions cut 5 bases from V and 1 base from J, with 11 bases between. CDR1 PRHDT and CDR2 FYEKMQ come from the germline V gene (reference sequence). This CDR3 comprises 14 residues. CDR3 nucleotides: TGTGCCAGCAGCCACGGACAACTCCAAGAGACCCAGTACTTC. Residues: CASSHGQLQETQYF.

V gene TRBV7-9 combines with J gene TRBJ1-2, with D perhaps matching TRBD1 (6 bases). This CDR3 is 14 amino acids long. Germline CDR1 and CDR2: SEHNR and FQNEAQ (reference sequence). V was shortened by 2 bases and J by 6 bases, with 13 bases between the two germline ends. DNA for the CDR3: TGTGCCAGCAGCTTAAACAGGGCGGAAGATGGCTACACCTTC. Its protein is CASSLNRAEDGYTF.

The V gene is TRBV5-5, the J gene TRBJ2-7; 8 nucleotides align to TRBD1. The V gene's germline CDR1 is SGHKS and CDR2 YYEKEE (reference sequence). CDR3 length: 14 amino acids. J was trimmed by 7 bases and V by 1 base; bases with no gene match: 7. The DNA for the CDR3 is TGTGCCAGCAGCTTGTCTTCAGGGGGCTATGAGCAGTACTTC. Protein product: CASSLSSGGYEQYF.

The chain combines TRBV25-1 with TRBJ2-7, with a weak D call TRBD2 (7 bases). V was cut by 6 bases and J by 10 bases, with 13 bases left in between. The CDR3 totals 11 residues. The germline V gene has CDR1 MGHDK and CDR2 SYGVNS. CDR3 nucleotides: TGTGCCAGCAGCGGTAGGGGGGGCCAGTACTTC. This translates into CASSGRGGQYF.

This clone has only one observation. The chain links TRBV19 to TRBJ2-1; TRBD2 aligns across 8 bases. V lost 0 bases and J lost 2; bases outside the gene matches: 3. The CDR3 sequence is 16 residues long. CDR1 and CDR2 from the germline V gene are LNHDA and SQIVND (reference sequence). The CDR3 region is CASSIENGRAYNEQFF. The DNA of the CDR3 is TGTGCCAGTAGTATAGAGAACGGGAGGGCCTACAATGAGCAGTTCTTC.

This clone was counted once. The junction departs from the called germline gene at one end, perhaps through a read error. This chain connects TRBV5-1 to TRBJ2-3; possible D gene TRBD1, 6 bases. Germline V gene data show CDR1 as SGHRS and CDR2 as YFSETQ. This CDR3 has 14 amino acids. The DNA of the CDR3 is TGTGCCAGCAGCCGCCCGCCAGGGGCAGATACGCAGTATTTT. Translated, it gives CASSRPPGADTQYF.

The V gene is TRBV7-9, the J gene TRBJ2-5, with D unresolved. The CDR3 has 15 residues. The germline V gene has CDR1 SEHNR and CDR2 FQNEAQ (reference sequence). The germline V and J ends were trimmed by 7 bases and 2 bases, with 17 bases remaining between them. The CDR3 reads CASINGERRQETQYF. The CDR3 nucleotides read TGTGCCAGCATCAATGGGGAACGGAGACAAGAGACCCAGTACTTC.

V usage is TRBV5-1 and J usage is TRBJ2-7, with 8 positions matching TRBD1. V was clipped by 4 bases and J by 5 bases; unmatched bases: 14. In germline, CDR1 is SGHRS, CDR2 YFSETQ. This CDR3 has 16 amino acids. The CDR3 loop reads CASSPGPGRGLNEQYF. DNA of the CDR3: TGCGCCAGCAGCCCCGGGCCCGGCAGGGGGCTCAACGAGCAGTACTTC.

The chain combines TRBV10-1 with TRBJ2-7, with 8 bases lining up with TRBD1. The germline gives CDR1 WNHNN, CDR2 SYGVQD (reference sequence). Trimming took 6 bases from V and 4 from J; bases not matched to a gene: 5. The CDR3 consists of 13 residues. The CDR3 sequence: CASSADRGYEQYF. The CDR3 region has the DNA TGCGCCAGCAGCGCCGACAGGGGTTACGAGCAGTACTTC.

The gene calls are TRBV2 and TRBJ2-1; TRBD1 is a possible D gene (6 bases). Germline CDR1 reads SNHLY; CDR2 reads FYNNEI. V was pared by 4 bases and J by 1 base, with 17 bases between. This CDR3 region has 17 residues. The CDR3 nucleotides are TGTGCCAGCAGTGCAATGTGGCAGGGGAAATCCTACAATGAGCAGTTCTTC. Its translation is CASSAMWQGKSYNEQFF.

The chain links TRBV7-9 to TRBJ2-1; 9 nucleotides align to TRBD2. In germline, CDR1 is SEHNR, CDR2 FQNEAQ (reference sequence). CDR3 length: 15 amino acids. V shed 5 bases, J shed 7 bases, and the junction held 9 bases outside the gene matches. Written as DNA, the CDR3 is TGTGCCAGCAGCCTACCGGGACTAGCTCGGAATGAGCAGTTCTTC. This translates into CASSLPGLARNEQFF.